A single sample gave rise to the 8 T cell receptor beta chains below, sequenced in a study of blood T cells in healthy people across ages (dated by TCRdb to 2015 to 2017). Receptor amplification or capture employed 5' RACE. Sequencing was performed on an Illumina HiSeq 2500. The second PCR ran for about 6 to 12 cycles and used a J-beta primer mix along with a sample-barcoded 5' primer. The public reads were run again by TCRdb, first through fastp at Q25 and then through MiXCR, and only productive beta chains were kept. Every CDR3 protein is listed once, alongside the most common genes and DNA of its rows. The sample records hundreds of thousands of distinct CDR3 sequences, more than 20% of which are singletons. The ten largest clonotypes hold roughly a tenth of the sample. These data were also filed under a second study, of T cells of mothers and their children.

The material sequenced was blood. The receptors here all came from a boy aged 5-17 years in good health.

This clonotype has just a few counts. The chain couples TRBV12-3 or TRBV12-4 to TRBJ2-3, with D possibly TRBD1 on 5 matching bases. This CDR3 is 16 amino acids long. Trimming took off 3 bases at V and 3 bases at J, with 16 bases between the two ends. Here the CDR3 DNA reads TGTGCCAGCAGTTTCTTTAGGGGATCCCGAACAGATACGCAGTATTTT. It codes for CASSFFRGSRTDTQYF.

V is TRBV20-1 and J is TRBJ1-3; perhaps TRBD1 as D (5 bases). Per germline, CDR1 DFQATT and CDR2 SNEGSKA (reference sequence). This CDR3 has 14 residues. Trimming shortened V by 3 bases and J by 1 base, and 10 bases separated the two germline ends. The CDR3 loop is CSASGGRSGNTIYF. DNA of the CDR3: TGCAGTGCTAGCGGGGGTCGTTCTGGAAACACCATATATTTT.

The chain uses TRBV6-5 and TRBJ1-1; 7 bases match TRBD1. The CDR3 spans 15 residues. Germline lookup yields CDR1 MNHEY and CDR2 SVGAGI. The V and J ends lost 7 bases and 1 base, in that order; junction bases with no gene match: 9. This CDR3 reads CASTQTGARNTEAFF. CDR3 in DNA: TGTGCCAGCACCCAAACAGGGGCTAGGAACACTGAAGCTTTCTTT.

The rearrangement uses TRBV7-2 and TRBJ2-1; D is ambiguous. The DNA end is more similar to TRBJ2-7, so the J call may be wrong. The CDR3 is made up of 14 amino acids. The germline gives CDR1 SGHTA, CDR2 FQGNSA. CDR3 in DNA: TGTGCCAGCAGCGGAATGGGGATCTCCTACGAGCAGTACTTC. Residues: CASSGMGISYEQYF.

The gene calls are TRBV20-1 and TRBJ2-3; a possible D gene is TRBD2 (6 bases). The V gene lost 2 bases and the J gene lost 4 bases, with 10 bases spanning the gap. Per the germline V gene, CDR1 is DFQATT and CDR2 is SNEGSKA (reference sequence). The CDR3 length is 13 residues. The CDR3 reads CSARLARPDTQYF. DNA of the CDR3: TGCAGTGCTAGACTAGCGAGACCAGATACGCAGTATTTT.

This rearrangement joins TRBV27 to TRBJ1-2; maybe TRBD1 (6 bases). The ends were cut back, 8 bases at V and 4 bases at J, with 14 bases in the middle. This CDR3 comprises 13 residues. Germline V gene lookup returns CDR1 MNHEY and CDR2 SMNVEV (reference sequence). The CDR3 here is CASGPQGGYGYTF. Here the CDR3 DNA reads TGTGCCAGCGGACCACAGGGCGGCTATGGCTACACCTTC.

The chain couples TRBV20-1 to TRBJ2-5, with TRBD2 identical over 9 bases. Germline V gene sequence: CDR1 DFQATT, CDR2 SNEGSKA (reference sequence). This CDR3 spans 13 amino acids. Trimming removed 6 bases from V and 10 bases from J; junction bases left unmatched: 12. The CDR3 DNA follows: TGCAGTGCCCGCCTAGCGGGGCTGAAGATCCAGTACTTC. Encoded protein: CSARLAGLKIQYF.

As regards this clonotype: The CDR3 ends on some other residue instead of the conserved phenylalanine or tryptophan, so this is likely a read error. The V and J genes are TRBV10-3 and TRBJ2-4; TRBD2 aligns across 8 bases. There are 13 residues in the CDR3. CDR1 is ENHRY and CDR2 is SYGVKD in the germline V gene. Germline trimming cut 6 bases from V and 6 bases from J; bases unmatched to any gene: 4. The CDR3 region has the DNA TGTGCCATCAGCCCGGGACTAGGAAACATTCAGTACTGC. Translation gives CAISPGLGNIQYC.